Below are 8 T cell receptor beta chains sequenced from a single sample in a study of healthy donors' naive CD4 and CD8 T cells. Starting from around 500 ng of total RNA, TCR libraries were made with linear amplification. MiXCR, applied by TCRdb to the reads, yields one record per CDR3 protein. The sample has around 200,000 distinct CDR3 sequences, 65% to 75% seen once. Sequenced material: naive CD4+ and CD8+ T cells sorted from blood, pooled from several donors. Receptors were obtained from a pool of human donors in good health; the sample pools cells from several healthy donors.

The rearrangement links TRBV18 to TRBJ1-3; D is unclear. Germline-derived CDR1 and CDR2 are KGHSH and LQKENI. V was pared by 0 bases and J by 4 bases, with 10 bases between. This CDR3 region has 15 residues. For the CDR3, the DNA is TGTGCCAGCTCACCACCGGAATCAGCGGGAAACACCATATATTTT. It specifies CASSPPESAGNTIYF.

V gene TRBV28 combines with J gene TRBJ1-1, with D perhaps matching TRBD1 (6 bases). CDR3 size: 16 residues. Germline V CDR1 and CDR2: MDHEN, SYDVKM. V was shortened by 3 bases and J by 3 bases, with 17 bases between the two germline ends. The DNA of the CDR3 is TGTGCCAGCAGTTTGCCAGGGGCGCAAGGGGACACTGAAGCTTTCTTT. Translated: CASSLPGAQGDTEAFF. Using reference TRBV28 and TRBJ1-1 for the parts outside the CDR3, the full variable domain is DVKVTQSSRYLVKRTGEKVFLECVQDMDHENMFWYRQDPGLGLRLIYFSYDVKMKEKGDIPEGYSVSREKKERFSLILESASTNQTSMYLCASSLPGAQGDTEAFFGQGTRLTVV.

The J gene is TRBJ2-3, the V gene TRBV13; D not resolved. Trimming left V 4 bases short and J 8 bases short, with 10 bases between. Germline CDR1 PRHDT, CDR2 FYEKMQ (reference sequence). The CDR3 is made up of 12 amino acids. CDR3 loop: CASSSYLGTQYF. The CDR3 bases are TGTGCCAGCAGCTCCTACCTTGGTACGCAGTATTTT.

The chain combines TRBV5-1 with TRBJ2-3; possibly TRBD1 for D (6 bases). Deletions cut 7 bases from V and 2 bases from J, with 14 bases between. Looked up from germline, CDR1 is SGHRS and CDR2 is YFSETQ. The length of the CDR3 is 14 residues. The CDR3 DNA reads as TGCGCCAGCGGCCTACAGGGTTCCACAGATACGCAGTATTTT. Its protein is CASGLQGSTDTQYF. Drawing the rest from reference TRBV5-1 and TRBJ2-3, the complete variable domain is KAGVTQTPRYLIKTRGQQVTLSCSPISGHRSVSWYQQTPGQGLQFLFEYFSETQRNKGNFPGRFSGRQFSNSRSEMNVSTLELGDSALYLCASGLQGSTDTQYFGPGTRLTVL.

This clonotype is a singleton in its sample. The CDR3 reads CASTPGGAKGDYEQYF. The CDR3, as DNA: TGTGCCAGCACCCCGGGAGGGGCTAAGGGCGATTACGAGCAGTACTTC. The chain joins TRBV28 to TRBJ2-7; 8 bases match TRBD2. The germline gives CDR1 MDHEN, CDR2 SYDVKM. V trimming: 7 bases; J trimming: 4 bases; junction bases outside the gene matches: 15. The CDR3 consists of 16 residues. Full variable domain (rest looked up from reference TRBV28 and TRBJ2-7): DVKVTQSSRYLVKRTGEKVFLECVQDMDHENMFWYRQDPGLGLRLIYFSYDVKMKEKGDIPEGYSVSREKKERFSLILESASTNQTSMYLCASTPGGAKGDYEQYFGPGTRLTVT.

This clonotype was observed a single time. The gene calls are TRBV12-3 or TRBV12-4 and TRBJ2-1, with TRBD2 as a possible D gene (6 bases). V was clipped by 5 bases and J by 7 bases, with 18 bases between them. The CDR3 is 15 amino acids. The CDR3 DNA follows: TGTGCCAGCAGTCCCACCAGGAGGGAGGTTAATGAGCAGTTCTTC. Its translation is CASSPTRREVNEQFF.

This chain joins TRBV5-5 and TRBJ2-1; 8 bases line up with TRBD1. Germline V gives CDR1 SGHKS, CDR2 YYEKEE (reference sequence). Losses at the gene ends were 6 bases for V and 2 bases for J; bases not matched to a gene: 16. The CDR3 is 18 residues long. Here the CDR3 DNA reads TGTGCCAGCACCGGCTTAGAGGACAGGGTTGTCGCCTACAATGAGCAGTTCTTC. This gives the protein CASTGLEDRVVAYNEQFF.

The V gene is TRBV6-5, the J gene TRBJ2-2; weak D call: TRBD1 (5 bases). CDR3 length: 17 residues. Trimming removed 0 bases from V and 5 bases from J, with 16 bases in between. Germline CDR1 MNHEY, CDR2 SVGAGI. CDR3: CASSYSISRVRTGELFF. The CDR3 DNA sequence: TGTGCCAGCAGTTACTCGATCAGCAGGGTCAGGACCGGGGAGCTGTTTTTT.